This entry concerns a single T cell receptor (beta chain). It lacks a known antigen. Base qualities are missing; no much larger clone stands one base away. This sample was taken from a study of shared clonotypes between healthy human individuals (dated by TCRdb to about 2020). Study-wide context: Three men and a couple of women, aged 18 to 49 years, made up the cohort. For each donor, three plates each were used for CD4 naive and CD4 memory, two plates were used for CD8 naive, and one plate was used for CD8 memory. The study deeply sequenced blood TCR repertoires of 5 or 6 healthy adults to estimate repertoire size and the extent of clonotype sharing between individuals. To increase sequencing depth and limit assay-specific biases, different laboratories used diverse techniques to prepare libraries and sequence TCR repertoires. Per donor, leukapheresis produced somewhere between about 0.94 and 9 billion PBMCs. Broader findings and caveats from the paper: Estimated clonotype richness was generally larger for naive than for memory subsets. Rarefaction of sorted-subset datasets indicated incomplete sequencing despite the large sequencing depth. Pairwise subsampling indicated that sequencing depth was expected to affect the degree of clonotype sharing among donors. Clonotypes shared by all four sorted-subset donors showed higher generation probabilities than non-shared clonotypes. Because the study included a small number of donors, the genetic and exposure-history diversity represented was limited. Sampling was restricted to blood, and TCR repertoires in tissues likely differ from the TCR repertoires found in blood. When a few donors were compared, the shared fraction of clonotypes was about 5% for naive CD4, about 4% for naive CD8, about 2.4% for memory CD4, and around 0.4% for memory CD8.

Using the deep immunoSEQ assay, TCR CDR3 regions were amplified from genomic DNA by multiplex PCR. Extracted genomic DNA from each cell subset was distributed evenly across all wells of several immunoSEQ 96-well plates, and each plate was treated as a replicate. For sorted subsets, roughly 200 ng genomic DNA, equal to 25,000 to 35,000 T cell genomes, was loaded into each replicate PCR. The purified libraries were quantified using a Qubit 3.0 fluorometer, sized with a Bioanalyzer 2100, and then quantified again using the KAPA Library Quantification kit. Every immunoSEQ 96-well plate was sequenced on a dedicated single-read 150-cycle Illumina NextSeq 550 flow cell. The paper's processing steps were these. Because the immunoSEQ output held only junctional sequences and lacked quality scores, the filtering could not match the filtering applied to full-length reads. Sequences were annotated with PyIR, a Python wrapper for IgBLAST v1.9, using IMGT germline references to assign V/J genes and CDR3. Reads with weak V/J assignments (E-value above 1e-6), missing CDR3, stop codons, out-of-frame junctions, or ambiguous translated residues were removed. V3J clonotypes were defined by identical inferred V gene, J gene, and CDR3 amino acid sequence. The percentage overlap between two repertoires was calculated by dividing the number of shared unique clonotypes by the size of the smaller repertoire. RTK rarefaction, the Chao1 estimator, and Recon v2.1 estimates of unobserved clonotypes were used to assess repertoire richness. Generation probabilities for all TCRbeta clonotypes obtained by the gDNA method from a few donors were computed using OLGA. Not all clones reach the TCRdb copy of this immuneACCESS table, which keeps in-frame sequences only. Checked studies attribute under half of the gap to unresolved V genes and leave the rest unexplained. V, J and clone size were drawn from that table, and D and trimming were deduced from the DNA. The sample table contains over a million clones; only one count was recorded for around 97% of them. Approximately 1% of the sample goes to the ten largest clones.

Healthy HIV-negative adults with no recently reported acute infections or vaccinations were included as donors. All donors were Caucasian adults living in Nashville, Tennessee, USA. CD4+ T cells were enriched through magnetic negative selection, after which naive cells were positively selected on CD45RA and the remaining negative fraction served as the memory subset. Blood was obtained by leukapheresis, after which PBMCs were separated by Ficoll-Histopaque density gradient centrifugation and cryopreserved in liquid nitrogen vapor phase. Purity and quantity of every magnetically sorted T cell population were checked by analytical flow cytometry. Genomic DNA was isolated from every sorted fraction and measured by UV absorbance on a Nanodrop 2000c. The junction shows trimming of 8 bases on V and 3 bases on J, plus 13 bases between the germline ends. The CDR3, cysteine through phenylalanine, is 14 amino acids long. Only the CDR3 part of the read is kept: 42 bases, read in frame from the first base. The germline V gene specifies SGHNT as CDR1 and YENEEA as CDR2.

The sequence was obtained from a man aged 30 to 39 in good health. Recombination linked TRBV11-3 to TRBJ1-4, with no D gene named confidently. Sample: naive CD4+ T cells sorted from blood. The cell subset or site label corresponds to: CD45RA+ positively selected. The CDR3 has the sequence CASAGRTANEKLFF. The DNA sequence is given as TGTGCCAGCGCTGGCAGGACGGCTAATGAAAAACTGTTTTTT.